This T cell receptor beta chain originates from a study of cytomegalovirus exposure and HLA in healthy donors. Study-level points and caveats: 164 TCR beta chains were listed as cytomegalovirus-associated.

13 Jbeta primers and 60 Vbeta primers were used for the PCR. Using immunoSEQ multiplex PCR, the repertoire was profiled, and TCRdb retains in-frame clones only, with some absent. In the table there are 150,000 to 200,000 clones, around 76% of which are singletons. Note on this clone: Its antigen remains unidentified.

Per the germline V gene, CDR1 is SGHNT and CDR2 is YENEEA. Between the trimmed V and J ends, which lost 2 bases and 3 bases, there was a span of 11 bases. The CDR3 is made up of 14 amino acids. The sequencing sample was made of PBMCs. This TCR came from a woman between 40 and 55 years old in good health and CMV-seronegative. V is TRBV11-3 and J is TRBJ2-7; D call uncertain. For the CDR3, the DNA is TGTGCCAGCAGCTTAAACATACAGATCTACGAGCAGTACTTC. The encoded protein is CASSLNIQIYEQYF.